This T cell receptor (beta chain) appears in the sequencing data of a study of graft-versus-host responses after intestinal transplantation. Study-wide background: For approximately three years after anti-thymocyte globulin induction, all recipients took tacrolimus and steroids.

Produced via immunoSEQ multiplex PCR; TCRdb's table is partial and in-frame only. The table lists about 40,000 clones, roughly nine tenths of them singletons. Trimming removed 5 bases at V and 6 bases at J, with 16 bases between. This CDR3 is 14 amino acids long. Germline V lookup: CDR1 LGHNA, CDR2 YNFKEQ. This specimen consisted of PBMCs, obtained around 320 days after intestinal transplant. The TCR sequence derives from a human patient who received an intestinal transplant, so some T cells may come from the graft donor. The chain combines TRBV4-2 with TRBJ1-1; perhaps TRBD1 as D (5 bases). The CDR3 sequence is CASSLALQGAEAFF. Here the CDR3 DNA reads TGTGCCAGCAGCTTAGCATTGCAGGGCGCTGAAGCTTTCTTT.